This T cell receptor (beta chain) emerged from a study of blood T cell repertoires in COVID-19. Study details: There were acute and convalescent COVID-19 samples, and they came from the United States, Italy and Spain. From T cells, B-cell-depleted T cells, or PBMCs came the material, which was cDNA or gDNA.

Germline CDR1 and CDR2: SGHTA and FQGTGA. Trimming removed 8 bases from V and 0 bases from J; junction bases left unmatched: 3. The CDR3 is 14 amino acids. Per the original data handling: From reference gene primer amplification, estimates of nucleated cell counts were derived. Clones were sequenced by immunoSEQ multiplex PCR, and TCRdb holds only the in-frame ones, with some missing. The V and J calls and clone size are taken from that table; D and trimming were inferred from the DNA. The sample lists tens of thousands of clones; 90% were seen once. The sequenced material came from peripheral blood. The receptor was isolated from a man aged 50-60 years with acute or convalescent COVID-19. The rearrangement joins TRBV7-3 to TRBJ2-2, with 7 bases fitting TRBD2. CDR3 coding DNA: TGTGCCAGCGGTGGGGGGGCGAACACCGGGGAGCTGTTTTTT. Amino acid sequence: CASGGGANTGELFF.